A selection of T cell receptor beta chains follows, all from one sample in a study of blood T cell repertoires in COVID-19. Only in-frame clones appear in the TCRdb table, and some are missing; sequencing was by immunoSEQ multiplex PCR. The data hold about 220,000 clones, with 80% to 90% observed a single time. The sequenced sample consisted of peripheral blood. These receptors were obtained from a woman in her forties or fifties with acute or convalescent COVID-19. Each CDR3 is given with its conserved first and last residue. D genes are given only for firm matches.

v_call	d_call	j_call	cdr3_nt	cdr3_aa
TRBV6-1	.	TRBJ2-7	TGTGCCAGCAGTGATACTCCGTTCCTCTACGAGCAGTACTTC	CASSDTPFLYEQYF
TRBV4-1	TRBD2	TRBJ2-7	TGCGCCAGCAGCCAGTACTCCGGGACTAGAGACTCCTACGAGCAGTACTTC	CASSQYSGTRDSYEQYF
TRBV2	.	TRBJ2-5	TGTGCCAGCATTGTCGGGACAAGAGGGACCCAGTACTTC	CASIVGTRGTQYF
TRBV5-6	TRBD1	TRBJ2-6	TGTGCCAGCAGCTTGAACAGGGGGTTGTCTGGGGCCAACGTCCTGACTTTC	CASSLNRGLSGANVLTF
TRBV29-1	.	TRBJ2-3	TGCAGCGTTGAGAGCGACACAGATACGCAGTATTTT	CSVESDTDTQYF
TRBV3-1/TRBV3-2	TRBD2	TRBJ2-5	TGTGCCAGCAGCCAGGGGACTAGCGGGGAGACCCAGTACTTC	CASSQGTSGETQYF
TRBV27	.	TRBJ1-6	TGTGCCAGCAGTACCCAGGGTGGCGGTTCACCCCTCCACTTT	CASSTQGGGSPLHF
TRBV10-3	.	TRBJ1-2	TGTGCCATCAGTGAGTCAGTCCTTTCTACAGGGAGGGAGAATGGCTACACCTTC	CAISESVLSTGRENGYTF
TRBV21-1	.	TRBJ1-6	TGTGCCAGCAGCTGTTCCCGGGACAGCGTGATGAGCTCCTATAATTCACCCCTCCACTTT	CASSCSRDSVMSSYNSPLHF
TRBV7-8	TRBD2	TRBJ2-2	TGTGCCAGCAGGCCACTAGCGTCAAACACCGGGGAGCTGTTTTTT	CASRPLASNTGELFF